This T cell receptor beta chain was captured by sequencing in a study of identical twins (dated by TCRdb to about 2016). For the wider study: To test whether fetal clonotypes persist, the study used deep sequencing on TCR alpha and beta repertoires from monozygotic twins, unrelated adults of various ages, and cord blood. To rule out contamination, replicate twin experiments were performed at different times with different library preparation protocols.

This clonotype has more than one count but fewer than ten. What this receptor recognizes is not known. Base qualities were left out, and no much larger clone turns up one base away. The library relied on 5' RACE. The reads were generated on an Illumina HiSeq 2000. Template switching added a universal primer binding site, and the final cDNA carried a unique molecular identifier that allowed TCR cDNA molecules to be counted accurately. Specific primers in the conserved constant-segment region were used to synthesize first-strand cDNA for the TCR alpha and beta chains. To control for contamination, every cDNA library was double barcoded, receiving both a SMART-Mk sample barcode and Illumina barcodes. Two successive PCR steps introduced TruSeq adapter sequences along with Illumina sample barcodes. Sequencing of the TCR alpha and beta cDNA libraries was done on the Illumina HiSeq platform using custom primers. For the original study's pipeline: MiGEC was used to process raw reads and extract unique molecular identifiers, and MiXCR was used to find CDR3 positions. Recombination models were inferred per individual with the repgenHMM and IGoR tools using an EM algorithm. Shared clonotypes were analyzed with the tcR package in R, and sharing was normalized by the product of cloneset sizes. To study raw recombination without the effects of thymic and clonal selection, out-of-frame nonproductive sequences were analyzed. TCRdb passed the public sequencing reads through fastp at Q25 and MiXCR, retaining productive beta sequences. Here each entry gathers all rows of one CDR3 protein and keeps the most common genes and DNA. The V and J calls follow TCRdb's processing rather than the paper's. This sample holds 400,000 or so distinct CDR3 sequences; roughly 9% were observed only once. The ten top clones hold about 9.1% of the sample.

Overall results and qualifications from the work: A weaker excess of twin sharing was found in beta out-of-frame sequences because the signal-to-noise ratio was lowered by fewer shared sequences. Invariant T cells such as MAIT and iNKT could partly confound zero-insertion analyses, though diverse VJ usage argued against this for most clonotypes. Fewer insertions were carried by abundant cord blood beta clonotypes; a weaker similar trend was observed in young adult naive repertoires, while no such trend was observed in memory repertoires. Because the same donors could not be followed over many years, the conclusions relied on cross-sectional statistical analysis. In monozygotic twins, out-of-frame TCR alpha sharing was systematically underestimated by recombination models, although the models agreed with sharing between unrelated individuals. Out-of-frame TCR alpha sequences shared between twins showed an excess of low generation-probability sequences compared with coincidental sharing between unrelated individuals.

All donors were healthy Caucasians. Three unrelated non-twin adults were also sequenced: a male aged 18 to 30, a male aged 50 to 60 and a female aged 50 to 60. Miltenyi CD45RO+ enrichment and human naive T-cell isolation kits were used to isolate memory (CD45RO+) and naive T cells from PBMC. After removal of 3 bases from V and 11 bases from J, the junction retains 10 bases not matched to a gene. The CDR3 runs 14 residues from the cysteine to the phenylalanine. Here the CDR3 DNA is all that survives: 42 bases in frame from base 1. CDR1 and CDR2 are drawn from the germline V gene: MDHEN, SYDVKM. The sample was naive T cells sorted from blood. The label giving this sample's cell subset or site can be read as: cells isolated with a human naive T-cell isolation kit. The clonotype was recovered from a woman aged 45-65 years in good health. The chain is assembled from TRBV28 and TRBJ2-5, with 9 junctional bases fitting TRBD2. The CDR3 region reads CASSFGLPLAGQYF. The bases are TGTGCCAGCAGTTTTGGACTCCCTCTAGCGGGGCAGTACTTC.